These 11 T cell receptor beta chains originate from one sample sequenced in a study of CXCR3-negative and CXCR3-positive naive CD8 T cells. Notes on the study in general: Against CXCR3-negative naive cells, CXCR3-positive naive cells showed more hydrophobic TRB CDR3s.

Their target antigens are unknown. UMI-labeled 5' RACE TRB cDNA libraries were prepared from the cells. TCRdb re-called the 5' RACE reads; every CDR3 protein appears as one record, without DNA. The listing contains about 120,000 distinct CDR3 sequences. The sequencing input was naive CXCR3+ CD8+ T cells from blood. This sample's subset: CD45RO-CCR7+CD27+CD95- naive CD8+ T cells expressing CXCR3 (TNR3+). These receptors were taken from a human donor in good health. Some clones in this sample may be carry-over from other donors' samples.

The genes are TRBV28 and TRBJ2-2; TCRdb's D call of TRBD2 is untestable without DNA. The germline V gene has CDR1 MDHEN and CDR2 SYDVKM. This CDR3 comprises 15 residues. CDR3 sequence reads: CASSLLAGNTGELFF.

The J gene is TRBJ2-7, the V gene TRBV19; TCRdb reports TRBD1, a call that lacks DNA to check it against. The CDR3 is made up of 13 amino acids. Germline lookup yields CDR1 LNHDA and CDR2 SQIVND (reference sequence). The CDR3 sequence is CASSSRAGDEQYF.

The chain uses TRBV19 and TRBJ2-7; TCRdb returns TRBD1, unconfirmable since there is no DNA. The germline V gene encodes CDR1 LNHDA and CDR2 SQIVND (reference sequence). CDR3 length: 14 residues. The CDR3 is CASSEGQGFYEQYF.

The chain joins TRBV10-1 to TRBJ2-1; TCRdb indicates TRBD2, and absent DNA this call remains unverified. The length of the CDR3 is 12 residues. In germline, CDR1 is WNHNN, CDR2 SYGVQD (reference sequence). The CDR3 protein is CASGSGYNEQFF.

CDR3 in amino acids: CASSATGPTLETQYF. The chain is built from TRBV5-1 and TRBJ2-5; the TRBD2 assignment by TCRdb is unverifiable without DNA. Germline CDR1 reads SGHRS; CDR2 reads YFSETQ. This CDR3 contains 15 residues.

V is TRBV10-3 and J is TRBJ2-1. The CDR3 has 16 amino acids. The germline V gene encodes CDR1 ENHRY and CDR2 SYGVKD. The CDR3 sequence: CAISESGGSPYNEQFF.

This chain links TRBV20-1 with TRBJ2-3. Germline loops: CDR1 DFQATT, CDR2 SNEGSKA (reference sequence). This CDR3 is 14 amino acids long. The CDR3 loop reads CSARHSDGGDTQYF.

The chain employs TRBV6-6 and TRBJ2-7; TCRdb's assignment of TRBD2 cannot be checked, as there is no DNA. The CDR3 contains 16 residues. CDR1 and CDR2 from the germline V gene are MNHNY and SVGAGI (reference sequence). The CDR3: CASSYSKRFLSYEQYF.

V gene TRBV6-5 combines with J gene TRBJ1-2; checking the TCRdb D call of TRBD1 is not possible without DNA. CDR1 and CDR2 (germline): MNHEY, SVGAGI. The CDR3 totals 15 residues. The chain's CDR3 is CASGPLVGEDYGYTF.

The chain employs TRBV30 and TRBJ1-4. Germline CDR1 reads GTSNPN; CDR2 reads SVGIG (reference sequence). This CDR3 has 15 residues. The CDR3 is CAWSVRGLDHEKLFF.

The gene calls are TRBV29-1 and TRBJ1-4. The CDR3 consists of 14 residues. Germline assignment: CDR1 SQVTM and CDR2 ANQGSEA. The CDR3 reads CSVRLYATNEKLFF.